This TCR beta chain was recovered during a study of response to subunit inactivated influenza vaccine. The CDR3 runs 15 residues. V shed 2 bases and J shed 4 bases, with 16 bases lying between them. Looked up from germline, CDR1 is SGHKS and CDR2 is YYEKEE (reference sequence). TCRdb used MiXCR to reprocess the RT-PCR reads, holding one entry per CDR3 protein. The repertoire holds some 500,000 distinct CDR3 sequences, with over 10% as singletons. This clonotype appeared a few times. The V call is TRBV5-5, the J call TRBJ2-7; D remains ambiguous. This receptor was identified in a man aged 50-59 years who received an inactivated influenza vaccine. The material was PBMCs from blood, obtained roughly 48 days after vaccination. CDR3 nucleotide sequence: TGTGCCAGCAGCTTAGGATCCTCCCGGGCATACGAGCAGTACTTC. Amino acid sequence: CASSLGSSRAYEQYF.